The 30 T cell receptor beta chains below all came from one sample that was sequenced in a study of T cell repertoires in cytomegalovirus infection (dated by TCRdb to the late 2010s). Sequencing used an Illumina HiSeq 1500. In TCRdb, the public reads were trimmed at Q25 with fastp and aligned with MiXCR, with productive beta chains retained. Each CDR3 protein gets just one entry, which takes the most common genes and DNA from the rows behind it. For this sample the table gives a few hundred thousand distinct CDR3 sequences, of which 26% were detected only once. Around 13% of the sample lies in the top ten. The sample comprised PBMCs. Every receptor here comes from a human donor in good health (CMV status not recorded). Some clones in this sample may be carry-over from other donors' samples.

At least ten counts were recorded for this clonotype. The chain links TRBV7-6 to TRBJ2-2; TRBD2 aligns across 14 bases. The CDR3 runs to 18 residues. V lost 3 bases, J lost 5 bases, and 8 bases stayed unmatched. The germline V gene has CDR1 SGHVS and CDR2 FNYEAQ. CDR3 in DNA: TGTGCCAGCAGCTTGGGACTAGCGGGAGTAAGGGAAACCGGGGAGCTGTTTTTT. Translated: CASSLGLAGVRETGELFF.

In this sample, this clonotype turned up many times. The rearrangement uses TRBV7-2 and TRBJ1-2; D uncertain. Germline CDR1 reads SGHTA; CDR2 reads FQGNSA. The V end lost 2 bases, the J end lost 3 bases, and 4 bases lay between the germline ends. CDR3 length: 12 amino acids. CDR3 region: CASSLTDYGYTF. The CDR3 DNA reads TGTGCCAGCAGCTTAACAGACTATGGCTACACCTTC.

The rearrangement joins TRBV7-8 to TRBJ1-3; D unclear. With 3 bases removed from V and 0 bases from J, the gap between germline ends came to 15 bases. The CDR3 has 17 residues. Germline-derived CDR1 and CDR2 are SGHVS and FQNEAQ. CDR3 sequence: CASSFGYDPSSGNTIYF. The CDR3 DNA follows: TGTGCCAGCAGCTTCGGTTATGACCCGAGCTCTGGAAACACCATATATTTT.

The J gene is TRBJ2-7, the V gene TRBV10-3; D possibly corresponds to TRBD1 (5 bases). The CDR3 has 14 residues. Trimming took 3 bases from V and 4 from J, leaving 13 bases between them. Germline values: CDR1 ENHRY, CDR2 SYGVKD. This CDR3 reads CAISDSTAGYEQYF. CDR3 nucleotides: TGTGCCATCAGTGACTCGACGGCAGGGTACGAGCAGTACTTC.

The sample holds a few counts of this clonotype. The chain joins TRBV4-3 to TRBJ2-7; D assignment may be TRBD1 or TRBD2 (5 bases each). V lost 0 bases and J lost 2, with 14 bases in between. This CDR3 has 16 amino acids. Germline CDR1 is LGHNA and CDR2 is YSLEER. The CDR3 DNA reads TGCGCCAGCAGCCAAGACCCTGCTAGGGGACCCTACGAGCAGTACTTC. Translating it yields CASSQDPARGPYEQYF.

This clonotype occurred a few times. The chain carries TRBV6-1 and TRBJ2-7; D unclear. The CDR3 has 12 amino acids. Deletions cut 3 bases from V and 12 bases from J, with 15 bases between. The V gene's germline CDR1 is MNHNS and CDR2 SASEGT. For the CDR3, the DNA is TGTGCCAGCAGTGATGTGAACTTACCGAGGTACGTC. Translated: CASSDVNLPRYV.

The chain has TRBV6-6 and TRBJ2-5, with 8 positions matching TRBD1. The germline V gene encodes CDR1 MNHNY and CDR2 SVGAGI (reference sequence). V lost 0 bases, J lost 5 bases, and 2 bases stayed unmatched. The CDR3 is 14 residues long. The CDR3 here is CASSYSDRAETQYF. The CDR3 DNA is TGTGCCAGCAGTTACTCGGACAGGGCTGAGACCCAGTACTTC.

The chain uses TRBV12-5 and TRBJ1-2; 7 nucleotides match TRBD1. Germline values: CDR1 LGHNT, CDR2 FRNRAP. This CDR3 spans 16 amino acids. J gave up 3 bases and V 5 bases, and 12 bases lay outside the gene matches. The CDR3 loop is CASGRLLPQGDYGYTF. The CDR3 nucleotides read TGTGCTAGTGGTCGCCTGCTACCTCAGGGGGACTATGGCTACACCTTC.

This chain links TRBV7-6 with TRBJ2-1; D remains ambiguous. The CDR3 contains 12 residues. The V gene's germline CDR1 is SGHVS and CDR2 FNYEAQ. Trimming removed 4 bases from V and 12 bases from J, with 13 bases in between. Here the CDR3 reads CASSSMDLGQFF. The CDR3 nucleotides read TGTGCCAGCAGCTCAATGGACCTCGGGCAGTTCTTC. The whole variable domain, remainder taken from reference TRBV7-6 and TRBJ2-1, is GAGVSQSPRYKVTKRGQDVALRCDPISGHVSLYWYRQALGQGPEFLTYFNYEAQQDKSGLPNDRFSAERPEGSISTLTIQRTEQRDSAMYRCASSSMDLGQFFGPGTRLTVL.

The J gene is TRBJ2-7, the V gene TRBV29-1, with a tentative D call TRBD2 (6 bases). This CDR3 is 14 amino acids long. Deletions cut 8 bases from V and 1 base from J, with 18 bases between. Germline V gives CDR1 SQVTM, CDR2 ANQGSEA. The DNA of the CDR3 is TGCAGCTCCCGGGGGTCATTCCCGTCCTACGAGCAGTACTTC. Protein product: CSSRGSFPSYEQYF.

As regards this clonotype: The junction departs from germline at one end; a sequencing error may be responsible. V is TRBV6-4 and J is TRBJ2-5; D might be TRBD2 (6 bases). The CDR3 has 16 residues. Looked up from germline, CDR1 is MRHNA and CDR2 is SNTAGT. The CDR3 here is CTSSDSSTSSQETQYF. CDR3 nucleotide sequence: TGTACCAGCAGTGACTCAAGCACTAGCTCCCAAGAGACCCAGTACTTC.

The CDR3 DNA follows: TGCAGTGCTGGGTTAGTGGGCACCGAGCAGTACTTC. As protein: CSAGLVGTEQYF. The J gene is TRBJ2-7, the V gene TRBV20-1; D uncertain. Germline CDR1 is DFQATT and CDR2 is SNEGSKA (reference sequence). The germline V and J ends were trimmed by 5 bases and 6 bases, with 14 bases remaining between them. The CDR3 totals 12 residues.

This clonotype turned up a few times. The chain recombines TRBV10-3 with TRBJ2-5; D uncertain. The CDR3 length is 15 residues. The germline gives CDR1 ENHRY, CDR2 SYGVKD. Trimming shortened V by 7 bases and J by 5 bases, and 20 bases separated the two germline ends. The CDR3 spells CAIKDGSEIGETQYF. The CDR3 DNA sequence: TGTGCCATCAAAGACGGAAGCGAGATTGGGGAGACCCAGTACTTC.

V and J are TRBV19 and TRBJ2-5; 9 bases align to TRBD1. This CDR3 is 15 amino acids long. Germline V CDR1 and CDR2: LNHDA, SQIVND (reference sequence). V lost 3 bases, J lost 2 bases, and 4 bases stayed unmatched. The CDR3 loop reads CASSIKGQGQETQYF. CDR3 DNA: TGTGCCAGTAGTATTAAGGGACAGGGACAAGAGACCCAGTACTTC. The whole variable domain, filled in from reference TRBV19 and TRBJ2-5, reads DGGITQSPKYLFRKEGQNVTLSCEQNLNHDAMYWYRQDPGQGLRLIYYSQIVNDFQKGDIAEGYSVSREKKESFPLTVTSAQKNPTAFYLCASSIKGQGQETQYFGPGTRLLVL.

This clonotype has only a few counts. CDR3 sequence reads: CASSPHEGQGPYEQYF. The CDR3, as DNA: TGTGCCAGCAGCCCACATGAGGGACAGGGCCCCTACGAGCAGTACTTC. The chain has TRBV4-2 and TRBJ2-7, with TRBD1 matching over 9 bases. Trimming took 4 bases from V and 2 from J; bases not matched to a gene: 9. The CDR3 has 16 amino acids. Germline lookup yields CDR1 LGHNA and CDR2 YNFKEQ.

Comments on this clonotype: Germline is not matched at one junction end, which may reflect a read error. V gene TRBV7-2 combines with J gene TRBJ2-3, with TRBD1 as a possible D gene (5 bases). CDR1 is SGHTA, CDR2 FQGNSA, per germline. The CDR3 contains 14 residues. The CDR3: CASSRGSSTDTLYF. Here the CDR3 DNA reads TGTGCCAGCAGCAGGGGCTCGAGCACAGATACGCTGTATTTT. Variable domain in full (rest from reference TRBV7-2 and TRBJ2-3): GAGVSQSPSNKVTEKGKDVELRCDPISGHTALYWYRQSLGQGLEFLIYFQGNSAPDKSGLPSDRFSAERTGGSVSTLTIQRTQQEDSAVYLCASSRGSSTDTLYFGPGTRLTVL.

This chain uses TRBV27 with TRBJ1-2, with 8 bases matching TRBD1. V lost 5 bases to trimming and J lost 4 bases; unmatched junction nucleotides: 9. The CDR3 runs 15 residues. Germline V lookup: CDR1 MNHEY, CDR2 SMNVEV (reference sequence). Written as DNA, the CDR3 is TGTGCCAGCAGTACAGGGGGACGCTCGGGCTATGGCTACACCTTC. It codes for CASSTGGRSGYGYTF.

The V gene is TRBV19, the J gene TRBJ2-1, with 16 bases fitting TRBD2. With 4 bases clipped from V and 8 bases from J, the junction kept 2 bases outside the gene matches. The CDR3 covers 15 residues. CDR1 and CDR2 from the germline V gene are LNHDA and SQIVND (reference sequence). The CDR3 spells CASSTGLAGGYEQFF. The CDR3 DNA reads TGTGCCAGTAGTACGGGACTAGCGGGAGGGTATGAGCAGTTCTTC.

This clonotype was seen more than once but under ten times. The CDR3 region has the DNA TGTGCCAGCAGTTACTCGAATCAGGTTTGGGGAACCTACGAGCAGTACTTC. This gives the protein CASSYSNQVWGTYEQYF. This sequence joins TRBV6-5 and TRBJ2-7; D unresolved. Germline V gives CDR1 MNHEY, CDR2 SVGAGI. Trimming took off 0 bases at V and 2 bases at J, with 17 bases between the two ends. The CDR3 extends over 17 amino acids.

The chain has TRBV30 and TRBJ2-6; D unresolved. Per germline, CDR1 GTSNPN and CDR2 SVGIG (reference sequence). This CDR3 is built from 15 residues. Trimming left V 8 bases short and J 1 base short, with 15 bases between. CDR3 sequence: CAHTSRQSGANVLTF. CDR3 DNA: TGTGCCCACACAAGTAGGCAATCTGGGGCCAACGTCCTGACTTTC.

This clonotype has just a few counts. The chain recombines TRBV28 with TRBJ1-5, with D hard to call. Germline CDR1 is MDHEN and CDR2 is SYDVKM. The ends were cut back, 8 bases at V and 2 bases at J, with 10 bases in the middle. The CDR3 is made up of 13 amino acids. This CDR3 reads CASGNLRNQPQHF. The DNA of the CDR3 is TGTGCCAGCGGAAACTTACGCAATCAGCCCCAGCATTTT. Filled out from reference TRBV28 and TRBJ1-5, the complete variable domain reads DVKVTQSSRYLVKRTGEKVFLECVQDMDHENMFWYRQDPGLGLRLIYFSYDVKMKEKGDIPEGYSVSREKKERFSLILESASTNQTSMYLCASGNLRNQPQHFGDGTRLSIL.

This chain joins TRBV24-1 and TRBJ2-1; no reliable D call. The CDR3 consists of 10 residues. Trimming left V 9 bases short and J 5 bases short, with 4 bases between. The germline CDR1 and CDR2 sequences are KGHDR and SFDVKD. In DNA form, the CDR3 reads TGTGCCACCGGCCACAATGAGCAGTTCTTC. This translates into CATGHNEQFF.

J is TRBJ1-2 and V is TRBV19; 7 bases are a match to TRBD1. The CDR3 is 14 residues long. V was pared by 7 bases and J by 4 bases, with 9 bases of the junction left unmatched. Germline lookup yields CDR1 LNHDA and CDR2 SQIVND (reference sequence). CDR3 amino acids: CASINFGDSYGYTF. DNA of the CDR3: TGTGCCAGTATCAATTTCGGGGACAGCTATGGCTACACCTTC.

This clonotype appeared many times. The V gene is TRBV7-6, the J gene TRBJ1-1, with 10 bases aligning to TRBD1. Trimming took 5 bases from V and 5 from J; bases not matched to a gene: 5. This CDR3 has 14 amino acids. Per germline, CDR1 SGHVS and CDR2 FNYEAQ. The chain's CDR3 is CASSTRQGATEAFF. The DNA for the CDR3 is TGTGCCAGCAGCACGAGACAGGGGGCGACTGAAGCTTTCTTT.

The chain carries TRBV7-2 and TRBJ2-5; 9 bases are shared with TRBD1. The CDR3 totals 15 residues. With 5 bases clipped from V and 5 bases from J, the junction kept 9 bases outside the gene matches. Germline assignment: CDR1 SGHTA and CDR2 FQGNSA. The CDR3 loop reads CASSQNTGGAETQYF. Here the CDR3 DNA reads TGTGCCAGCAGCCAAAATACAGGGGGCGCTGAGACCCAGTACTTC.

This clonotype was counted many times. V usage is TRBV7-2 and J usage is TRBJ1-3; perhaps TRBD1 as D (6 bases). Germline CDR1 reads SGHTA; CDR2 reads FQGNSA. Trimming left V 5 bases short and J 0 bases short, with 14 bases between. This CDR3 comprises 16 residues. The CDR3 DNA is TGTGCCAGCAGCCCCGGGGGGCAGTTCTCTGGAAACACCATATATTTT. Amino acids: CASSPGGQFSGNTIYF.

This sequence joins TRBV4-3 and TRBJ1-1; 10 bases agree with TRBD1. Germline V lookup: CDR1 LGHNA, CDR2 YSLEER. This CDR3 contains 14 residues. J lost 6 bases, V lost 3 bases, and 4 bases had no gene match. This chain's CDR3 is CASSQAGQGAEAFF. CDR3 coding DNA: TGCGCCAGCAGCCAGGCCGGACAGGGGGCTGAAGCTTTCTTT.

V usage is TRBV11-3 and J usage is TRBJ1-1, with D perhaps matching TRBD1 (5 bases). CDR1 SGHNT and CDR2 YENEEA come from the germline V gene. The CDR3 length is 16 residues. V lost 5 bases, J lost 0 bases, and 16 bases lay in between. The CDR3 protein is CASSDMGDPLNTEAFF. The DNA for the CDR3 is TGTGCCAGCAGCGACATGGGGGACCCCTTGAACACTGAAGCTTTCTTT. The entire variable domain, with the rest obtained from reference TRBV11-3 and TRBJ1-1, is as follows: EAGVVQSPRYKIIEKKQPVAFWCNPISGHNTLYWYLQNLGQGPELLIRYENEEAVDDSQLPKDRFSAERLKGVDSTLKIQPAELGDSAVYLCASSDMGDPLNTEAFFGQGTRLTVV.

This clonotype came up a few times. This chain links TRBV27 with TRBJ1-3, with 9 nucleotides matching TRBD1. Germline V gene lookup returns CDR1 MNHEY and CDR2 SMNVEV (reference sequence). CDR3 length: 14 amino acids. J lost 4 bases, V lost 6 bases, and 4 bases had no gene match. The CDR3 loop is CASRTGGPGNTIYF. In DNA, the CDR3 is TGTGCCAGCAGGACAGGGGGACCCGGAAACACCATATATTTT.

This chain joins TRBV19 and TRBJ1-2; D not certain. Trimming took off 9 bases at V and 7 bases at J, with 12 bases between the two ends. Germline CDR1 is LNHDA and CDR2 is SQIVND (reference sequence). The CDR3 covers 11 residues. CDR3 DNA: TGTGCCAGCCACGTGGGGTTTGGCTACACCTTC. This sequence encodes CASHVGFGYTF. Combining the CDR3 with reference TRBV19 and TRBJ1-2 gives the whole variable domain DGGITQSPKYLFRKEGQNVTLSCEQNLNHDAMYWYRQDPGQGLRLIYYSQIVNDFQKGDIAEGYSVSREKKESFPLTVTSAQKNPTAFYLCASHVGFGYTFGSGTRLTVV.